This TCR beta chain was sequenced during a study of glioma-infiltrating T cells after dendritic cell vaccination. The wider study: Between about 2003 and 2012, patients got autologous tumor lysate-pulsed dendritic cell vaccines.

Patients had residual fresh-frozen tumor tissue and more than two years of survival data. The length of the CDR3 is 14 residues. The V end lost 4 bases, the J end lost 0 bases, and 7 bases lay between the germline ends. CDR1 and CDR2 (germline): SGHNT, YENEEA. Worth noting for this clone: Its antigen is undetermined.

Study conclusions and caveats: Complete blood and tumor specimen sets were limited to few patients.

TCRdb's copy holds only in-frame clones and misses some; the assay was immunoSEQ multiplex PCR. The sample records 55,000 to 75,000 clones, 81% being singletons. This chain joins TRBV11-3 and TRBJ2-4; D is uncertain. This receptor was obtained from a human donor with glioblastoma. The sample was blood, taken before dendritic cell vaccination. The CDR3 is CASSSSLAKNIQYF. The CDR3 coding sequence is TGTGCCAGCAGCTCGAGCCTAGCCAAAAACATTCAGTACTTC.